This TCR beta chain was identified during a study of vaccination and CD4 T cells after COVID-19. Study context: Cultures acting as controls obtained a CEFX pool, an HIV-1 Nef pool, or no peptide.

Remarks on this clonotype: The target antigen is unknown.

With the Oncomine TCR Beta short-read assay, DNA from cultured CD4+ T cells was sequenced. One entry per CDR3 protein, called by TCRdb with MiXCR from the PCR reads. In the table there are approximately 6,400 distinct CDR3 sequences, 74% of which are singletons. Notes on the study in general: Among reactive clones from convalescent patients, a median around 90% appeared only post-vaccination.

Germline-derived CDR1 and CDR2 are SGHVS and FNYEAQ. CDR3 length equals 16 residues. The J segment lost 8 bases and the V segment lost 5 bases, leaving 14 bases of the junction unmatched. Stated treatment: roughly ten-day PBMC culture with coronavirus spike peptide pools or control peptides (ViraFEST assay). After expanding antigen-specific T cells with peptide pools, ViraFEST sequenced their TCRs. The sequencing sample was made of CD4+ T cells from blood, cultured in vitro. The chain recombines TRBV7-6 with TRBJ2-2; TRBD1 matches 7 bases. The origin of this receptor is a human donor who had recovered from COVID-19. CDR3 sequence: CASSAADRVERGELFF. The DNA of the CDR3 is TGTGCCAGCAGCGCAGCTGACAGGGTCGAACGAGGGGAGCTGTTTTTT.